Below are 27 T cell receptor beta chains sequenced from a single sample in a study of CD8+CD57+ T cells in acquired aplastic anemia. Template material for TCR beta VDJ and CDR3 profiling consisted of genomic DNA. Each CDR3 protein is one row after TCRdb ran MiXCR on the reads. The sample contains about 54,000 distinct CDR3 sequences, just over 55% of which appear only once. Patients picked for sequencing had shown CD8+CD57+ cell expansion detected by flow cytometry. The specimen was sorted CD4+, CD8+, or CD8+CD57+ T cells (not recorded which) from PBMCs. The receptors originated from a human donor with aplastic anemia.

The V gene is TRBV14, the J gene TRBJ2-7; tentatively, D is TRBD2 (5 bases). The V end was cut by 1 base, the J end by 2 bases, with 9 bases between. Germline assignment: CDR1 SGHDN and CDR2 FVKESK. The CDR3 contains 14 residues. CDR3 in DNA: TGTGCCAGCAGCCAAGGGCTCGGGACCTACGAGCAGTACTTC. It yields the protein CASSQGLGTYEQYF.

This clonotype was seen many times. V and J are TRBV12-3 or TRBV12-4 and TRBJ1-6; 7 nucleotides match TRBD1. The CDR3 extends over 16 amino acids. V was clipped by 6 bases and J by 7 bases; unmatched bases: 12. The CDR3 DNA follows: TGTGCCAGCAGCCCCCGGGACAGAGGGCCGAATTCACCCCTCCACTTT. Translated: CASSPRDRGPNSPLHF.

The rearrangement links TRBV15 to TRBJ1-2; 8 bases align to TRBD1. The V gene's germline CDR1 is LNHNV and CDR2 YYDKDF (reference sequence). The CDR3 totals 14 residues. J lost 4 bases, V lost 6 bases, and 7 bases had no gene match. CDR3 nucleotides: TGTGCCACCAGAAAAGACAGGGGAGTCTATGGCTACACCTTC. This encodes CATRKDRGVYGYTF.

The J gene is TRBJ2-7, the V gene TRBV10-2, with D unresolved. Looked up from germline, CDR1 is WSHSY and CDR2 is SAAADI. V lost 3 bases and J lost 2, with 8 bases in between. The CDR3 spans 13 residues. CDR3 DNA: TGCGCCAGCAGTGATGCTCTAGCCTACGAGCAGTACTTC. It specifies CASSDALAYEQYF.

This chain links TRBV29-1 with TRBJ2-1; 10 nucleotides match TRBD2. The CDR3 spans 15 residues. The ends lost 3 bases at V and 5 bases at J; junction bases unmatched: 7. Germline V gives CDR1 SQVTM, CDR2 ANQGSEA. CDR3 loop: CSVELAGDENNEQFF. The CDR3 DNA is TGCAGCGTTGAGCTAGCGGGGGACGAAAACAATGAGCAGTTCTTC.

The chain carries TRBV19 and TRBJ1-1; D may be TRBD1 (5 bases). The CDR3 runs to 15 residues. V was trimmed by 6 bases and J by 3 bases, leaving 17 bases between them. CDR1 and CDR2 (germline): LNHDA, SQIVND (reference sequence). CDR3 nucleotides: TGTGCCAGTAGGTCGGCGGGGGAGCGGTACACTGAAGCTTTCTTT. Protein sequence: CASRSAGERYTEAFF.

The chain combines TRBV15 with TRBJ2-2, with D possibly matching TRBD1 (5 bases). V lost 0 bases and J lost 0, with 11 bases in between. CDR3 size: 17 residues. The germline CDR1 and CDR2 sequences are LNHNV and YYDKDF (reference sequence). CDR3 sequence reads: CATSREATGPNTGELFF. In nucleotides, the CDR3 is TGTGCCACCAGCAGAGAAGCTACAGGCCCGAACACCGGGGAGCTGTTTTTT.

This chain uses TRBV10-3 with TRBJ2-7, with D uncertain. Germline V gives CDR1 ENHRY, CDR2 SYGVKD. V was pared by 2 bases and J by 4 bases, with 12 bases between. The CDR3 has 14 residues. CDR3 sequence reads: CAISEIGVTYEQYF. The CDR3 DNA reads as TGTGCCATCAGTGAGATTGGGGTTACTTACGAGCAGTACTTC.

This chain joins TRBV25-1 and TRBJ2-7; TRBD1 agrees at 9 bases. CDR1 is MGHDK, CDR2 SYGVNS, per germline. V shed 8 bases and J 2 bases; nucleotides not matched to a gene: 13. The CDR3 sequence is 16 residues long. Written as DNA, the CDR3 is TGTGCCAGCGGTCCCCTCGGGGACAGGGATACCTACGAGCAGTACTTC. Amino acids: CASGPLGDRDTYEQYF.

V gene TRBV5-1 combines with J gene TRBJ2-5; D remains ambiguous. The CDR3 sequence is 13 residues long. CDR1 is SGHRS and CDR2 is YFSETQ in the germline V gene. Trimming shortened V by 6 bases and J by 4 bases, and 13 bases separated the two germline ends. Written as DNA, the CDR3 is TGCGCCAGCACCCTGAGTCCGGGAGAGACCCAGTACTTC. Amino acid sequence: CASTLSPGETQYF. Filled out from reference TRBV5-1 and TRBJ2-5, the complete variable domain reads KAGVTQTPRYLIKTRGQQVTLSCSPISGHRSVSWYQQTPGQGLQFLFEYFSETQRNKGNFPGRFSGRQFSNSRSEMNVSTLELGDSALYLCASTLSPGETQYFGPGTRLLVL.

The chain recombines TRBV19 with TRBJ1-4, with D unclear. The CDR3 is made up of 13 amino acids. Germline assignment: CDR1 LNHDA and CDR2 SQIVND (reference sequence). Trimming shortened V by 3 bases and J by 6 bases, and 8 bases separated the two germline ends. CDR3 amino acids: CASSISGDEKLFF. The CDR3 DNA is TGTGCCAGTAGTATCTCGGGAGATGAAAAACTGTTTTTT.

The chain links TRBV24-1 to TRBJ1-5; no definite D call. Looked up from germline, CDR1 is KGHDR and CDR2 is SFDVKD. The CDR3 extends over 13 amino acids. The V and J ends lost 3 bases and 4 bases respectively, with 6 bases between them. The CDR3 protein is CATSDAPNQPQHF. The CDR3 nucleotides read TGTGCCACCAGTGATGCACCAAATCAGCCCCAGCATTTT.

The rearrangement links TRBV2 to TRBJ1-2; possibly TRBD1 for D (6 bases). The CDR3 consists of 14 residues. CDR1 is SNHLY, CDR2 FYNNEI, per germline. CDR3 in DNA: TGTGCAGTAAGAGGTGGACAGAACGTCTATGGCTACACCTTC. Protein: CAVRGGQNVYGYTF.

The V call is TRBV9, the J call TRBJ1-4; a weak D match, TRBD1 (5 bases). Per the germline V gene, CDR1 is SGDLS and CDR2 is YYNGEE. The CDR3 is 15 amino acids. Trimming stripped 3 bases from V and 5 bases from J, with 14 bases between. CDR3 nucleotide sequence: TGTGCCAGCAGCGCCGTGGGGACGATGAATGAAAAACTGTTTTTT. The encoded protein is CASSAVGTMNEKLFF.

The V and J genes are TRBV24-1 and TRBJ1-2; D gene unclear. The germline CDR1 and CDR2 sequences are KGHDR and SFDVKD. Trimming removed 7 bases at V and 2 bases at J, with 7 bases between. The CDR3 is 12 residues long. The CDR3 nucleotides read TGTGCCACCAGCGGAGGGAACTATGGCTACACCTTC. Translated: CATSGGNYGYTF.

The gene calls are TRBV24-1 and TRBJ2-7; TRBD1 or TRBD2 may be the D gene (5 bases each). The CDR3 loop spans 14 amino acids. Germline CDR1 is KGHDR and CDR2 is SFDVKD. Trimming shortened V by 5 bases and J by 2 bases, and 12 bases separated the two germline ends. CDR3: CATSGGDAAYEQYF. In nucleotides, the CDR3 is TGTGCCACCAGTGGTGGGGACGCAGCCTACGAGCAGTACTTC.

V and J are TRBV10-3 and TRBJ1-3; D is ambiguous. Germline lookup yields CDR1 ENHRY and CDR2 SYGVKD. This CDR3 region has 13 residues. V lost 10 bases to trimming and J lost 4 bases, with 14 bases between them. The CDR3 bases are TGTGCCACCGGCGGGCCAAGCGGAAACACCATATATTTT. It codes for CATGGPSGNTIYF.

A word on this clonotype: The conserved phenylalanine or tryptophan is not found at the CDR3 terminus, so this likely reflects a read error. The rearrangement links TRBV7-6 to TRBJ2-1; a possible D gene is TRBD1 (6 bases). The CDR3 runs 17 residues. V was cut by 5 bases and J by 5 bases, with 22 bases left in between. Germline CDR1 is SGHVS and CDR2 is FNYEAQ. CDR3 sequence reads: CASSKPRAQGTNNEQFL. CDR3 DNA: TGTGCCAGCAGCAAACCCAGGGCCCAGGGGACCAACAATGAGCAGTTCCTC.

The chain links TRBV10-3 to TRBJ1-4; 8 bases align to TRBD1. CDR3 length: 12 residues. With V trimmed by 8 bases and J by 7 bases, 3 bases remained unmatched. CDR1 and CDR2 from the germline V gene are ENHRY and SYGVKD. The CDR3 DNA sequence: TGTGCCATCGGACAGGGAGCTGAAAAACTGTTTTTT. Translated: CAIGQGAEKLFF.

V gene TRBV7-9 combines with J gene TRBJ1-3; D may be TRBD1 (6 bases). Germline V gene sequence: CDR1 SEHNR, CDR2 FQNEAQ (reference sequence). V gave up 5 bases and J gave up 5 bases, with 13 bases separating them. The CDR3 has 14 residues. CDR3 loop: CASSPRDKRNTIYF. CDR3 coding DNA: TGTGCCAGCAGCCCCCGGGACAAAAGAAACACCATATATTTT. Using reference TRBV7-9 and TRBJ1-3 for the parts outside the CDR3, the full variable domain is DTGVSQNPRHKITKRGQNVTFRCDPISEHNRLYWYRQTLGQGPEFLTYFQNEAQLEKSRLLSDRFSAERPKGSFSTLEIQRTEQGDSAMYLCASSPRDKRNTIYFGEGSWLTVV.

This clonotype was counted at least ten times. The chain recombines TRBV6-4 with TRBJ1-6, with no clear D. CDR1 MRHNA and CDR2 SNTAGT come from the germline V gene. The length of the CDR3 is 13 residues. Deletions cut 0 bases from V and 9 bases from J, with 6 bases between. In nucleotides, the CDR3 is TGTGCCAGCAGTGACTCTGGTTTTTCACCCCTCCACTTT. Residues: CASSDSGFSPLHF.

This clonotype has only one observation. An end of the junction differs from the germline gene, which may be a read error. The chain is built from TRBV5-1 and TRBJ1-2, with a possible D match to TRBD1 (5 bases). Germline V lookup: CDR1 SGHRS, CDR2 YFSETQ. This CDR3 has 14 amino acids. CDR3: CASRYDRVLDGHTF. The CDR3 coding sequence is TGCGCCAGCAGATATGACAGAGTCCTCGATGGCCACACCTTC.

The chain couples TRBV30 to TRBJ1-5; the D gene is possibly TRBD1 (6 bases). Deletions cut 3 bases from V and 4 bases from J, with 13 bases between. From germline, CDR1 is GTSNPN and CDR2 SVGIG (reference sequence). This CDR3 is 14 amino acids long. CDR3 residues: CAWSIGQGNQPQHF. The CDR3 DNA reads as TGTGCCTGGAGCATCGGGCAGGGGAATCAGCCCCAGCATTTT.

The J gene is TRBJ2-7, the V gene TRBV15; TRBD1 agrees at 9 bases. The germline V gene encodes CDR1 LNHNV and CDR2 YYDKDF (reference sequence). J gave up 2 bases and V 5 bases, and 4 bases lay outside the gene matches. This CDR3 has 14 residues. The CDR3 loop is CATSFGTGPYEQYF. The CDR3, as DNA: TGTGCCACCAGCTTCGGGACAGGGCCCTACGAGCAGTACTTC. The entire variable domain, with the rest obtained from reference TRBV15 and TRBJ2-7, is as follows: DAMVIQNPRYQVTQFGKPVTLSCSQTLNHNVMYWYQQKSSQAPKLLFHYYDKDFNNEADTPDNFQSRRPNTSFCFLDIRSPGLGDTAMYLCATSFGTGPYEQYFGPGTRLTVT.

This chain connects TRBV12-3 or TRBV12-4 to TRBJ2-5, with TRBD2 matching 8 bases. V dropped 4 bases and J dropped 6; count of bases not matched to a gene: 7. CDR3 length equals 14 residues. Here the CDR3 reads CASSSGGDRKTQYF. The CDR3 region has the DNA TGTGCCAGCAGTTCCGGGGGGGACCGAAAGACCCAGTACTTC.

V and J are TRBV10-3 and TRBJ2-1; unclear D gene. In germline, CDR1 is ENHRY, CDR2 SYGVKD. V lost 0 bases and J 7 bases, leaving 16 bases between the germline ends. The CDR3 contains 16 residues. The CDR3: CAISESPREWANEQFF. DNA of the CDR3: TGTGCCATCAGTGAGTCCCCTAGAGAATGGGCGAATGAGCAGTTCTTC.

The V and J genes are TRBV7-8 and TRBJ1-2, with D hard to call. V was cut by 5 bases and J by 4 bases, with 14 bases left in between. This CDR3 is 14 amino acids long. The germline gives CDR1 SGHVS, CDR2 FQNEAQ. The CDR3 reads CASSNLQTPYGYTF. In DNA, the CDR3 is TGTGCCAGCAGCAACCTGCAAACTCCCTATGGCTACACCTTC.